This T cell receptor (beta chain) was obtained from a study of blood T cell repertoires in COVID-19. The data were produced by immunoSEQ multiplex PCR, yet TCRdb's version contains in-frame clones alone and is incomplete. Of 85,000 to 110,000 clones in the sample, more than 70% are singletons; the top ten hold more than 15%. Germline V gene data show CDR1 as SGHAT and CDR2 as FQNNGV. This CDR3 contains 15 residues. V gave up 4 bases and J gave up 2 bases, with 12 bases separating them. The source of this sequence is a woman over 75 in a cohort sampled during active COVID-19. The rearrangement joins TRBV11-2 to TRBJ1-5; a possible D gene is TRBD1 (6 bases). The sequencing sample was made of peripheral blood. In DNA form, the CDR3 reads TGTGCCAGCAGCTCAACAGGGACCGGCAATCAGCCCCAGCATTTT. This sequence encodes CASSSTGTGNQPQHF.